The rows below give T cell receptor beta chains drawn from one sample of a study of cytomegalovirus exposure and HLA in healthy donors. Repertoires were generated with immunoSEQ multiplex PCR, while TCRdb's copy carries only in-frame clones and drops some. The table lists 80,000 to 90,000 clones, 75% of them singletons, with roughly 2% in the top ten. Sequenced sample: PBMCs. All receptors derive from a man between 35 and 55 years old in good health and CMV-seronegative. The CDR3 runs from the conserved cysteine through the conserved F or W. Each record gives: clone size, CDR3 length, V gene, J gene, D gene, CDR3 DNA, CDR3 protein. The D gene is left open where the match is weak. Not every row has a clone size; where given, it reads once, few, many or a size class.

.	13	TRBV28	TRBJ2-7	TRBD1	TGTGCCAGCAGTGGGACAGGGCGGTACGAGCAGTACTTC	CASSGTGRYEQYF
.	13	TRBV5-8	TRBJ1-2	TRBD1	TGTGCCAGCAGCCTTGACAGGGAATACGGCTACACCTTC	CASSLDREYGYTF
.	16	TRBV11-2	TRBJ1-1	.	TGTGCCAGCACCTCAGGTTTTGAGATACAGAACACTGAAGCTTTCTTT	CASTSGFEIQNTEAFF
.	13	TRBV6-1	TRBJ2-7	.	TGTGCCAGCACCACAGGGGGGGCGTACGAGCAGTACTTC	CASTTGGAYEQYF
.	15	TRBV15	TRBJ2-1	TRBD1	TGTGCCACCAGCAGAGGTCGACAGGGCGTGGATGAGCAGTTCTTC	CATSRGRQGVDEQFF
.	17	TRBV4-1	TRBJ2-7	TRBD2	TGCGCCAGCAGCCAAGAAGCGGGGACCATTCAATCCTACGAGCAGTACTTC	CASSQEAGTIQSYEQYF
.	15	TRBV6-1	TRBJ1-5	.	TGTGCCAGCAGTGATTACAGGGACGGCAATCAGCCCCAGCATTTT	CASSDYRDGNQPQHF
.	14	TRBV6-5	TRBJ2-7	TRBD1	TGTGCCAGCAGCCGAGACAGGGGCGGACACGAGCAGTACTTC	CASSRDRGGHEQYF
.	18	TRBV4-2	TRBJ2-1	TRBD2	TGTGCCAGCAGCCAAGGCAGTCGCACTAGCGGGAGACGCAATGAGCAGTTCTTC	CASSQGSRTSGRRNEQFF
.	14	TRBV6-5	TRBJ1-1	.	TGTGCCAGCAGTATGCGGGGACTGAACACTGAAGCTTTCTTT	CASSMRGLNTEAFF
.	14	TRBV5-1	TRBJ1-1	TRBD1	TGCGCCAGCAGCTTACAGGGGCAGAACACTGAAGCTTTCTTT	CASSLQGQNTEAFF
.	15	TRBV28	TRBJ1-6	TRBD1	TGTGCCAGCGGCCGGACCGGACAGGGTTGGGCACCCCTCCACTTT	CASGRTGQGWAPLHF
.	15	TRBV14	TRBJ2-5	.	TGTGCCAGCAGCCAAGATCCGGCAGGGAGGTCGACCCAGTACTTC	CASSQDPAGRSTQYF
.	15	TRBV5-1	TRBJ1-1	.	TGCGCCAGCAGCATAGAGGAGCCCATGAACACTGAAGCTTTCTTT	CASSIEEPMNTEAFF
.	14	TRBV7-3	TRBJ2-5	.	TGTGCCAGCAGCTTCACAGGGATTGGGGAGACCCAGTACTTC	CASSFTGIGETQYF
.	16	TRBV4-2	TRBJ2-2	.	TGTGCCAGCAGCCAAGAACAGGCTGCGAACACCGGGGAGCTGTTTTTT	CASSQEQAANTGELFF
.	13	TRBV11-2	TRBJ2-7	TRBD1	TGTGCCAGCAGCTGGAGACAGGGAATAGAGCAGTACTTC	CASSWRQGIEQYF
.	14	TRBV30	TRBJ1-3	TRBD1	TGTGCTCGGACCGGGGACAGCTCTGGAAACACCATATATTTT	CARTGDSSGNTIYF
.	13	TRBV27	TRBJ2-1	TRBD2	TGTGCCAGCAGTCTGGGACTACCGAATGAGCAGTTCTTC	CASSLGLPNEQFF
few	14	TRBV28	TRBJ1-6	.	TGTGCCAGCAGTTTACCAGGGGTAGACTCACCCCTCCACTTT	CASSLPGVDSPLHF
.	16	TRBV28	TRBJ1-1	TRBD1	TGTGCCAGCAGGGTAGGGGGCGCGGGCCTTGAAACTGAAGCTTTCTTT	CASRVGGAGLETEAFF
.	16	TRBV7-2	TRBJ1-4	.	TGTGCCAGCAGCTTCGACCAGGAGGGAACTAATGAAAAACTGTTTTTT	CASSFDQEGTNEKLFF
.	14	TRBV6-1	TRBJ2-7	TRBD1	TGTGCCAGCAGTGATGGACAGGGGTCCTACGAGCAGTACTTC	CASSDGQGSYEQYF
.	15	TRBV7-9	TRBJ1-3	TRBD1	TGTGCCAGCAGCAGTCTCACAGGGGCAGGAAACACCATATATTTT	CASSSLTGAGNTIYF
.	16	TRBV2	TRBJ1-6	TRBD1	TGTGCCAGCAGTACCCCCGGGACAGGGTGGAATTCACCCCTCCACTTT	CASSTPGTGWNSPLHF
.	18	TRBV4-1	TRBJ2-6	TRBD1	TGCGCCAGCAGCCAACCCCGGACAGGGGATACAGGGGCCAACGTCCTGACTTTC	CASSQPRTGDTGANVLTF